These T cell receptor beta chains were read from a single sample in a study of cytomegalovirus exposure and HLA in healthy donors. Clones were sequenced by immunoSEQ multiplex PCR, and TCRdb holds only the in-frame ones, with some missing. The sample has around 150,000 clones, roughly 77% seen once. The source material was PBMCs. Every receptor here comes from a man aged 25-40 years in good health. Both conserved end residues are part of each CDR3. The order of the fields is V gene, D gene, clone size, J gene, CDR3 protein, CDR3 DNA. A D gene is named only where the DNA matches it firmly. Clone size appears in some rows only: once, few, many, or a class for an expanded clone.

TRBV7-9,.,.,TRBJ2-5,CASSSPVGEVETQYF,TGTGCCAGCAGCTCTCCCGTGGGAGAGGTGGAGACCCAGTACTTC
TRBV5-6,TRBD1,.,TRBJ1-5,CASSLRTGNWQPQHF,TGTGCCAGCAGCTTGCGGACAGGGAATTGGCAGCCCCAGCATTTT
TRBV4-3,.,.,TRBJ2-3,CASSQDPRSDTQYF,TGCGCCAGCAGCCAAGATCCCAGGTCAGATACGCAGTATTTT
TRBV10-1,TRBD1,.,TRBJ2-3,CASSEVLPGTGGTDTQYF,TGCGCCAGCAGTGAGGTACTGCCCGGGACAGGGGGGACAGATACGCAGTATTTT
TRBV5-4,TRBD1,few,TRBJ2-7,CASSLGTGLYEQYF,TGTGCCAGCAGCTTGGGGACAGGTCTCTACGAGCAGTACTTC
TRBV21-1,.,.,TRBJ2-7,CASSTYLATFPSEQYF,TGTGCCAGCAGCACTTACCTAGCCACCTTCCCTTCCGAGCAGTACTTC
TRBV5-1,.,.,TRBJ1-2,CASSLGRGGAAYGYTF,TGCGCCAGCAGCTTGGGCCGGGGGGGGGCGGCCTATGGCTACACCTTC
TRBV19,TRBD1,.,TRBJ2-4,CASSTSGQGAIQYF,TGTGCCAGTAGTACATCGGGACAGGGAGCCATTCAGTACTTC
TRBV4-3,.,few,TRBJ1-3,CASSQGASGNTIYF,TGCGCCAGCAGCCAGGGGGCCTCGGGAAACACCATATATTTT
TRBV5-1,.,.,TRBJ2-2,CASSGETSGELFF,TGCGCCAGCAGCGGGGAGACTAGCGGGGAGCTGTTTTTT
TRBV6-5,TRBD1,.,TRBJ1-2,CASRTGEDYTF,TGTGCCAGCAGGACAGGGGAGGACTACACCTTC
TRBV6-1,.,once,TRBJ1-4,CASSEAGEKLFF,TGTGCCAGCAGTGAAGCTGGCGAAAAACTGTTTTTT
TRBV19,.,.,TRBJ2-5,CASSTKDSQETQYF,TGTGCCAGTAGTACAAAGGACAGCCAAGAGACCCAGTACTTC
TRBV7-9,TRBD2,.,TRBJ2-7,CASSLVASGRTYEQYF,TGTGCCAGCAGCTTAGTGGCTAGCGGGAGGACCTACGAGCAGTACTTC
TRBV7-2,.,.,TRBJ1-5,CASSLTGYQPQHF,TGTGCCAGCAGCTTAACCGGGTATCAGCCCCAGCATTTT
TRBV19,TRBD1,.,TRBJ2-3,CASSSTGEATTQYF,TGTGCCAGTAGTTCGACAGGGGAAGCAACCACGCAGTATTTT
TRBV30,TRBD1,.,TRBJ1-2,CARTGADYGYTF,TGTGCCAGGACAGGGGCGGACTATGGCTACACCTTC
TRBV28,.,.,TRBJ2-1,CAARRRSSYNEQFF,TGTGCCGCCCGCCGTCGGAGCTCCTACAATGAGCAGTTCTTC
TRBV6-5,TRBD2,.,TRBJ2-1,CASTGLENEQFF,TGTGCCAGCACCGGACTAGAGAATGAGCAGTTCTTC
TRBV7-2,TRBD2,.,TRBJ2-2,CASSLAAGVYTGELFF,TGTGCCAGCAGCTTAGCTGCGGGAGTCTACACCGGGGAGCTGTTTTTT
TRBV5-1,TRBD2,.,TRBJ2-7,CASSLEAAGGAYEQYF,TGCGCCAGCAGCTTGGAGGCTGCGGGGGGAGCCTACGAGCAGTACTTC
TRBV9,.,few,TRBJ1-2,CASSPRGAGGYTF,TGTGCCAGCAGCCCACGGGGAGCGGGGGGCTACACCTTC
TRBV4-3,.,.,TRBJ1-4,CASSQSRGQLNEKLFF,TGCGCCAGCAGCCAATCCCGTGGACAGCTGAATGAAAAACTGTTTTTT
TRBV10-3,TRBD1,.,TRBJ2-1,CAITNTGTGDEQFF,TGTGCCATCACCAACACGGGGACAGGGGATGAGCAGTTCTTC
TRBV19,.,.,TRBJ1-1,CASTRRVGTEAFF,TGTGCCAGTACCAGGCGGGTCGGCACTGAAGCTTTCTTT
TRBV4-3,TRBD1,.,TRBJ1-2,CASSQEPGQGMRGYTF,TGCGCCAGCAGCCAAGAGCCGGGACAGGGGATGAGGGGCTACACCTTC
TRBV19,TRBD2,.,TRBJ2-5,CASIAIAGSGETQYF,TGTGCCAGTATCGCCATAGCGGGGTCCGGAGAGACCCAGTACTTC
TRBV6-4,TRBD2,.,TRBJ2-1,CASSAYTAGVNEQFF,TGTGCCAGCAGTGCATATACAGCGGGGGTCAATGAGCAGTTCTTC
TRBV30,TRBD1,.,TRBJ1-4,CAWSQGGEEKLFF,TGTGCCTGGTCACAGGGGGGCGAGGAAAAACTGTTTTTT
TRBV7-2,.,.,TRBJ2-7,CASSLAGGLAYEQYF,TGTGCCAGCAGCTTAGCCGGAGGGCTTGCCTACGAGCAGTACTTC
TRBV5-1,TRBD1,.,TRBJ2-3,CASSSTGKRQGTQYF,TGCGCCAGCAGCTCGACAGGGAAGCGCCAAGGCACGCAGTATTTT
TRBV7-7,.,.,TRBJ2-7,CASSLGTGLTSYEQYF,TGTGCCAGCAGCTTAGGTACGGGACTTACGTCCTACGAGCAGTACTTC
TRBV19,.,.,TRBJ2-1,CASKSLSSYNEQFF,TGTGCCAGTAAGTCTTTGAGCTCCTACAATGAGCAGTTCTTC
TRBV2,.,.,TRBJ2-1,CASSQPPGHPEQFF,TGTGCCAGCAGTCAACCCCCGGGACACCCCGAGCAGTTCTTC
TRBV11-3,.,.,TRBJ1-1,CASSLVTPRQAFF,TGTGCCAGCAGCTTAGTAACACCCAGGCAAGCTTTCTTT
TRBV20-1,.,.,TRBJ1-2,CSGTGGGYTF,TGCAGTGGTACGGGGGGTGGCTACACCTTC
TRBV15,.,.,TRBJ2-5,CATSPRGRETQYF,TGTGCCACCAGCCCAAGGGGGAGAGAGACCCAGTACTTC
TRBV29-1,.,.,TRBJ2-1,CSVVRVVVDEQFF,TGCAGCGTTGTGAGGGTTGTGGTCGATGAGCAGTTCTTC
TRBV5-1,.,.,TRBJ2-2,CASSWRGVRETMTGELFF,TGCGCCAGCAGCTGGAGGGGAGTGCGGGAAACGATGACCGGGGAGCTGTTTTTT
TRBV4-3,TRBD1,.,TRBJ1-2,CASSQLGPGQGTGYTF,TGCGCCAGCAGCCAGCTAGGCCCGGGACAGGGTACGGGCTACACCTTC
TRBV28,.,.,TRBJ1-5,CASTGGNQPQHF,TGTGCCAGCACGGGAGGGAATCAGCCCCAGCATTTT
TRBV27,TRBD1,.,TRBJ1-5,CASSIQGPGNQPQHF,TGTGCCAGCAGTATACAGGGGCCTGGGAATCAGCCCCAGCATTTT
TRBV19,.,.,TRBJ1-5,CASSIMPGMSNQPQHF,TGTGCCAGTAGTATAATGCCGGGGATGAGCAATCAGCCCCAGCATTTT
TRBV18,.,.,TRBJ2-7,CASSTRASSYEQYF,TGTGCCAGCTCTACCAGGGCCAGCTCCTACGAGCAGTACTTC